The next 11 T cell receptor delta chains were all read from a single sample in a study of γδ T cells in repeated Plasmodium falciparum infection (dated by TCRdb to about 2021). The library was produced with multiplex PCR. Sequencing was carried out with an Illumina MiSeq. Public reads were reanalyzed in TCRdb with CATT, and rows carrying the same DNA were merged afterwards. The sample table records about 57,000 delta-chain clones; around 1.7% of these occur just once. Of the sample, 15% falls within the top ten clones. For bulk TCR repertoire analysis, Vgamma9/Vdelta2+ and Vdelta2-negative gammadelta T cell populations were isolated by flow sorting from peripheral blood mononuclear cells. The source material was gamma-delta T cells from blood. The receptors were sampled from a pool of human donors (malaria-infected and uninfected, not separated).

This clone was seen ten or more times. It is likely a read error: a sequence one base away is far more abundant. Additional DNA sequences in this sample encode the identical CDR3. This chain joins TRDV2 and TRDJ1, with D possibly being TRDD3 (5 bases). CDR1 and CDR2 from the germline V gene are GEAIGNYY and EKD. CDR3 length: 17 residues. V was clipped by 0 bases and J by 0 bases, with 16 bases between them. This CDR3 is CACDTLLGDPYTDKLIF. The DNA of the CDR3 is TGTGCCTGTGACACCTTACTAGGGGACCCATACACCGATAAACTCATCTTT.

With regard to this clone: This likely reflects a read error, since a far larger clone is one base away. Other DNA variants within this sample encode the same CDR3. This chain joins TRDV1 and TRDJ1, with 8 bases that match TRDD2. This CDR3 has 22 residues. Germline CDR1 TSWWSYY, CDR2 QGS. In DNA form, the CDR3 reads TGCGCTCTTGGGGACGCATCTTCCTACGTAAGGAGTCCGGGGATCCGGACCGATAAACTCATCTTT. Translated: CALGDASSYVRSPGIRTDKLIF.

Concerning this clone itself: It differs at one base from a far larger clone, so likely a read error. Other DNA sequences within the sample encode an identical CDR3. As DNA, the CDR3 is TGTGCTTTTGGTGGTTCCTCCCCGCTGGGGGATACGGGGAGCGCATGTTTACGGATAGCTACGTACACCGATAAACTCATCTTT. As protein: CAFGGSSPLGDTGSACLRIATYTDKLIF. The genes are TRDV3 and TRDJ1; 12 bases fit TRDD3. CDR3 length equals 28 residues. Germline CDR1 and CDR2: TVYSNPD and GDNSRS (reference sequence).

This clone was counted at least ten times. TCRdb records a much larger clone's protein for this DNA, with a difference at residue 13 that likely arises from a read error; the protein given is the translation of the DNA. This CDR3 reads CARTFLRTGVLGCTDKLIF. CDR3 nucleotide sequence: TGTGCCCGTACCTTCCTACGTACTGGGGTGTTAGGGTGCACCGATAAACTCATCTTT. J is TRDJ1 and V is TRDV3; 9 bases are shared with TRDD2. Germline-derived CDR1 and CDR2 are TVYSNPD and GDNSRS (reference sequence). V lost 5 bases and J lost 1; bases outside the gene matches: 23. CDR3 length: 19 residues.

This clone appeared many times. The chain employs TRDV1 and TRDJ1; 9 nucleotides align to TRDD2. The germline gives CDR1 TSWWSYY, CDR2 QGS. This CDR3 has 23 amino acids. The V segment lost 0 bases and the J segment 3 bases; nucleotides outside the gene matches: 26. The DNA for the CDR3 is TGTGCTCTTGGGGAACTCTTCCCTTCCTACGTGATGAGGGGGGCCCTATTCTCCGATAAACTCATCTTT. Residues: CALGELFPSYVMRGALFSDKLIF.

This clone was observed many times. The TCRdb protein comes from a much larger clone and disagrees with this DNA's translation at residue 5, likely due to a read error; the protein given here is derived from the DNA. The gene calls are TRDV1 and TRDJ1; 10 nucleotides match TRDD3. Trimming at V came to 4 bases and at J to 0 bases, leaving 11 bases not matched to a gene. The V gene's germline CDR1 is TSWWSYY and CDR2 QGS. The CDR3 is 18 amino acids. DNA of the CDR3: TGTGCTCTTGGGGCCCACCTGGGGGATAAGTATAACACCGATAAACTCATCTTT. Amino acid sequence: CALGAHLGDKYNTDKLIF.

Notes on this clone: This DNA translates differently at residue 3 from the TCRdb protein, which is that of a much larger clone; a read error is likely, and the protein shown is the DNA's own translation. The chain couples TRDV3 to TRDJ1; possibly TRDD2 for D (6 bases). TCRdb is silent on the J gene; assignment here came from matching the DNA to germline. Per germline, CDR1 TVYSNPD and CDR2 GDNSRS (reference sequence). The CDR3 is made up of 19 amino acids. The CDR3 DNA sequence: TGTGCCCTTAGGTGCGCACTACCTTTCCTAAGGGGACCCGACTATAAACTCATCTTT. Translating gives CALRCALPFLRGPDYKLIF.

This clone has a handful of counts. The protein given by TCRdb reflects a much larger clone and differs at residue 19 from this DNA's translation, likely from a read error; the protein shown is the DNA's translation. This chain joins TRDV1 and TRDJ1; 9 bases agree with TRDD3. Assignment of the J gene here rests on matching the DNA to germline, because TCRdb gives none. The CDR3 extends over 22 amino acids. Germline V gene lookup returns CDR1 TSWWSYY and CDR2 QGS. CDR3 sequence reads: CALGEWLPTPGGFRGDTDRLIF. The CDR3 DNA is TGTGCTCTTGGGGAATGGCTCCCAACCCCTGGGGGATTTAGGGGAGACACCGATAGACTCATCTTT.

The sample holds many counts of this clone. TCRdb attributes to this sequence the protein of a much larger clone, which differs from the DNA translation at residue 7; a read error is likely, and the protein displayed is translated from the DNA. The chain links TRDV1 to TRDJ1, with 11 bases identical to TRDD3. Germline CDR1 and CDR2: TSWWSYY and QGS. The CDR3 runs 25 residues. J lost 0 bases, V lost 1 base, and 28 bases had no gene match. The CDR3 DNA sequence: TGTGCTCTTGGGGAACGAGGTATCAGGTACCCCATTGTGGGGGATACGTTCGGGTACACCGATAAACTCATCTTT. It encodes CALGERGIRYPIVGDTFGYTDKLIF.

With regard to this clone: The amino acid sequence in TCRdb belongs to a much larger clone and departs from this DNA's translation at residue 13, likely a sequencing read error; the sequence shown is translated from the DNA. The gene calls are TRDV1 and TRDJ1, with TRDD3 identical over 11 bases. This CDR3 has 19 residues. The germline V gene has CDR1 TSWWSYY and CDR2 QGS. The J segment lost 1 base and the V segment lost 4 bases, leaving 14 bases of the junction unmatched. The CDR3 spells CALGGKLGGYDMCTDKLIF. The CDR3 DNA follows: TGTGCTCTTGGGGGCAAACTTGGGGGATACGATATGTGCACCGATAAACTCATCTTT.

No V gene was called here, but the J gene is TRDJ1; the D call in the table, TRDD3, was not verified against the DNA. The CDR3 extends over 22 amino acids. Here the CDR3 reads CALGEHRTGGCLMQKTADKLIF. For the CDR3, the DNA is TGTGCTCTTGGGGAACACCGTACTGGGGGATGTTTGATGCAGAAGACCGCCGATAAACTCATCTTT.